Listed below are T cell receptor beta chains from one sample, sequenced in a study of T cell responses to AZD1222 COVID-19 vaccine. The method was immunoSEQ multiplex PCR; TCRdb's version includes in-frame clones alone and lacks a portion of them. The data show some 170,000 clones, 92% seen once. The source material was peripheral blood, sampled on day 0 of MenACWY control vaccination. The receptors shown here come from an adult in good health. Each CDR3 is given with its conserved first and last residue.

v_call	j_call	cdr3_aa
TRBV5-5	TRBJ1-4	CASSFSSNNEKLFF
TRBV6-5	TRBJ1-1	CASSYSGRGNTEAFF
TRBV10-3	TRBJ1-3	CAISEGQVGNTIYF
TRBV16	TRBJ2-5	CASSGVGRSFYQETQYF
TRBV4-2	TRBJ1-3	CASSREQRSSGNTIYF
TRBV18	TRBJ1-2	CASSPPTDGYTF
TRBV24-1	TRBJ2-1	CATSDLGRELNEQFF
TRBV6-5	TRBJ2-2	CASSRGLGELFF
TRBV30	TRBJ2-2	CAWNIRSGTRYTGELFF
TRBV2	TRBJ1-1	CASSETGANTEAFF
TRBV7-8	TRBJ1-2	CASSLLGRPAHGYTF
TRBV2	TRBJ1-5	CASSEDGTASAPQHF
TRBV19	TRBJ1-6	CASSPQGLGSPLHF
TRBV7-2	TRBJ1-1	CASSLEVNTEAFF
TRBV4-1	TRBJ1-2	CASSHILAGRNYGYTF
TRBV29-1	TRBJ2-5	CSVAGPRETQYF
TRBV19	TRBJ2-7	CASSIGQQGAHQYF
TRBV30	TRBJ1-2	CAWSSGQSFLYGYTF
TRBV13	TRBJ1-1	CASSLENRGRPEAFF
TRBV6-5	TRBJ2-1	CASRRPLDANEQFF
TRBV4-2	TRBJ2-5	CASSQGGRSEETQYF
TRBV9	TRBJ2-2	CASSDITTGELFF
TRBV28	TRBJ1-5	CASAQGGTRNQPQHF
TRBV19	TRBJ2-3	CASRTSLAGGQDTQYF
TRBV5-1	TRBJ1-6	CASSSPCF
TRBV7-8	TRBJ2-3	CASSLLAGGPRDTQYF
TRBV9	TRBJ1-3	CASSVGQGGNTIYF
TRBV6-1	TRBJ1-3	CASSDRSVPGQQSSGNTIYF
TRBV2	TRBJ2-2	CASSGLGTNTGELFF
TRBV28	TRBJ1-4	CASIPVGYEKLFF
TRBV5-3	TRBJ1-4	CARSNRGRGEKLFF
TRBV10-2	TRBJ2-5	CASRGQIQETQYF
TRBV11-2	TRBJ2-2	CASSLVRGGTGELFF
TRBV19	TRBJ1-4	CASTPRAVGEKLFF
TRBV28	TRBJ2-3	CASSTGTGGITDTQYF
TRBV9	TRBJ1-6	CASSVGFTGDSPLHF
TRBV29-1	TRBJ2-2	CSATSGGYTGELFF
TRBV30	TRBJ2-7	CAWRQLHEQYF
TRBV11-2	TRBJ2-3	CASSLRDRDPDTQYF
TRBV30	TRBJ2-2	CARRTAAAGELFF
TRBV30	TRBJ1-5	CAWNRGYGNQPQHF
TRBV12-5	TRBJ2-7	CASGLVGYEQYF
TRBV7-2	TRBJ2-6	CASSSTASGANVLTF
TRBV27	TRBJ1-4	CASSQAGAGINEKLFF
TRBV30	TRBJ1-5	CAWSADRGLSQPQHF
TRBV19	TRBJ1-3	CASSRDRALPGNTIYF
TRBV11-3	TRBJ2-1	CASSLSGSSYNEQFF
TRBV7-8	TRBJ2-7	CASSHRESYEQYF
TRBV9	TRBJ1-1	CASSVGVSTEAFF